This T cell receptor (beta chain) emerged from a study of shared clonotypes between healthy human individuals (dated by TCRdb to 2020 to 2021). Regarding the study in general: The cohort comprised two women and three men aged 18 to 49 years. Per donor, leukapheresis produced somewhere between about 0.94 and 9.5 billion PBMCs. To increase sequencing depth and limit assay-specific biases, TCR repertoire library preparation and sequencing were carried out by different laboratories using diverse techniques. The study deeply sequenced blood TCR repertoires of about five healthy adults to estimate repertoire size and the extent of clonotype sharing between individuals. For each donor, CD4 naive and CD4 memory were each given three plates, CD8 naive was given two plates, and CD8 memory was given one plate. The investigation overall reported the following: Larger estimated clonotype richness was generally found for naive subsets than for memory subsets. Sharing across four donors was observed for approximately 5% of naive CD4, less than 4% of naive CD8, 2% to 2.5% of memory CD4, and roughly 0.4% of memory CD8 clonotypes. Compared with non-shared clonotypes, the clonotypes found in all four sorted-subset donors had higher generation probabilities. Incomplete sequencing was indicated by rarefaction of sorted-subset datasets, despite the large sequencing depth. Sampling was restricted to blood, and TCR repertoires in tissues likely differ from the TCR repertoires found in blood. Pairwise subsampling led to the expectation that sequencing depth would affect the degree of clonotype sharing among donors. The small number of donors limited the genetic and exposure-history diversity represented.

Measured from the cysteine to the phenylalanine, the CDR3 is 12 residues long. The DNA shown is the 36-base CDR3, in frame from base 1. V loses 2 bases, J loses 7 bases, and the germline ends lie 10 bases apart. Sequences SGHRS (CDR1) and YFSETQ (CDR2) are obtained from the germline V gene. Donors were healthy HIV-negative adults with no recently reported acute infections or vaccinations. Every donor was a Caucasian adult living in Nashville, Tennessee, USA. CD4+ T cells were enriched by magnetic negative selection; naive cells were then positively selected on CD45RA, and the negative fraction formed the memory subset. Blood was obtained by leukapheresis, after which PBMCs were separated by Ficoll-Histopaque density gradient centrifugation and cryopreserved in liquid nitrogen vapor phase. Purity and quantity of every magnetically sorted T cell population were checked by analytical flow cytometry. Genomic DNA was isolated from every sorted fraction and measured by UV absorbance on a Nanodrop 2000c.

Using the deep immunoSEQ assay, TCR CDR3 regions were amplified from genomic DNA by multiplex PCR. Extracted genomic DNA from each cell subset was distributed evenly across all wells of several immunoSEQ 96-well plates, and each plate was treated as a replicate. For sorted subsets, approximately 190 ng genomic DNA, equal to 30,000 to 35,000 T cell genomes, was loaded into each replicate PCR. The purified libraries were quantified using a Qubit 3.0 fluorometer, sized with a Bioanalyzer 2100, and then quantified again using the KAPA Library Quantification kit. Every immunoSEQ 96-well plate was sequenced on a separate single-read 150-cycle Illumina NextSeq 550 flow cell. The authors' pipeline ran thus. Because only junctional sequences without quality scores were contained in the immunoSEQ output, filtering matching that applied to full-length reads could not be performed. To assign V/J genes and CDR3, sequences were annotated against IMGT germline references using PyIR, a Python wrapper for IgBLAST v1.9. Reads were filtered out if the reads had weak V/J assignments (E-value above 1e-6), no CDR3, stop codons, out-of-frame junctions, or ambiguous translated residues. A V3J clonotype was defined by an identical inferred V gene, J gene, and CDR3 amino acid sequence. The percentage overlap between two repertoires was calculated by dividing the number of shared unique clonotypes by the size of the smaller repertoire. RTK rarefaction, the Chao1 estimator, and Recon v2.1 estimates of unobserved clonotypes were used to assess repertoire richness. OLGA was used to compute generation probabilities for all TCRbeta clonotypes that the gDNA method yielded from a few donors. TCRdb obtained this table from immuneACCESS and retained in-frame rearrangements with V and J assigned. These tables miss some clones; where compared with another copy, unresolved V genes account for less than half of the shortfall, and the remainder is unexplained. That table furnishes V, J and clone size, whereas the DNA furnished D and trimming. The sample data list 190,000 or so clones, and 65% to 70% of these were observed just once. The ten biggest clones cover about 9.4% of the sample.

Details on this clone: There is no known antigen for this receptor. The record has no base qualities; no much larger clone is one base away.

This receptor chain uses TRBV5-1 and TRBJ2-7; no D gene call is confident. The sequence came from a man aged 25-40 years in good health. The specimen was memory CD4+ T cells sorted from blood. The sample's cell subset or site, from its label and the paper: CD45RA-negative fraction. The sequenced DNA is TGCGCCAGCAGCTTTAAAGCAGATGAGCAGTACTTC. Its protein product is CASSFKADEQYF.